This TCR beta chain was observed in a study of blood T cell repertoires in COVID-19. Study details: Collection of acute and convalescent COVID-19 samples took place in the United States, Italy and Spain.

V lost 2 bases and J lost 0, with 11 bases in between. The germline V gene has CDR1 SGHDT and CDR2 YYEEEE. The CDR3 extends over 15 amino acids. The Seattle site enrolled patients during active infection and followed them longitudinally. TCRdb's table, derived via immunoSEQ multiplex PCR, lists solely in-frame clones and lacks some. The sample includes over 75,000 clones, 80% to 90% of them seen just once. The receptor was derived from a man aged 45-65 years with COVID-19, enrolled during active disease. This chain links TRBV5-6 with TRBJ1-1, with a weak D call TRBD1 (6 bases). Sequencing input: peripheral blood. The CDR3 bases are TGTGCCAGCAGCTTTGGGGGGGCCCTGAACACTGAAGCTTTCTTT. As protein: CASSFGGALNTEAFF.